The clone carrying this T cell receptor beta chain was observed a few times. Its antigen is unknown. This record belongs to a study of human T cells and chemical hapten exposure. On the study more broadly: 0.01% DPC was applied to the upper back in patch tests, which were read at 6 days. Study-wide findings and caveats: There were significantly more large CDR3 similarity clusters among expanded TCRs than among controls. No alteration of TCRs above 1 in 1000 frequency was seen with DPC sensitization.

Individual cDNA molecules each carried unique molecular identifiers attached by the library. In TCRdb, the RACE reads were re-called with MiXCR into one record per CDR3 protein. The sample consists of around 75,000 distinct CDR3 sequences, 12% of them appearing once. Time point: patch test 1, 2 weeks after DPC sensitization. Treatment described: therapeutic diphenylcyclopropenone sensitization with weekly scalp DPC. The CDR3 contains 15 residues. Germline CDR1 reads SGDLS; CDR2 reads YYNGEE. V was shortened by 3 bases and J by 3 bases, with 16 bases between the two germline ends. This chain connects TRBV9 to TRBJ2-7, with D perhaps matching TRBD2 (7 bases). This TCR was recovered from a woman aged 55-69 years with alopecia areata. Some clones in this sample may be carry-over from other donors' samples. Sequenced here: whole blood, sampled in connection with sensitization to the hapten diphenylcyclopropenone (DPC). CDR3 sequence: CASSASGTSVYEQYF. In DNA form, the CDR3 reads TGTGCCAGCAGCGCGAGCGGGACATCCGTCTACGAGCAGTACTTC.